The clone carrying this T cell receptor beta chain is categorized as large. Cells sorted as Tregs were CD4+, CD25+ and CD127-/low. The V gene lost 6 bases and the J gene lost 5 bases, with 13 bases spanning the gap. The CDR3 totals 13 residues. TRBV12-4/TRBJ1-2 clonotypes were amplified with adaptor-ligated barcode primers. TCRdb called the multiplex PCR reads again in MiXCR, with one record for every CDR3 protein. The table shows some 690 distinct CDR3 sequences, with around 3.4% occurring only once. Sequences were obtained from Tregs sorted from blood. The sequence was obtained from a female donor with breast cancer. The chain employs TRBV12-3 or TRBV12-4 and TRBJ1-2; D call uncertain. The CDR3: CASSPGSGYGYTF. The CDR3 nucleotides read TGTGCCAGCAGCCCCGGAAGCGGGTATGGCTACACCTTC.